The present TCR beta chain was sequenced within a study of shared clonotypes between healthy human individuals. Findings of the study overall: Among four donors, approximately 4.6% of naive CD4 clonotypes were found in common.

The CDR3 is 14 residues long. CDR1 is PRHDT and CDR2 is FYEKMQ in the germline V gene (reference sequence). V lost 5 bases and J lost 3; bases outside the gene matches: 5. Terminally differentiated effector memory CD45RA+ cells were excluded from the naive CD8 cells, which were CD45RO-negative and positively selected for CCR7. In the study's own analysis: ImmunoSEQ only sent back junction sequences with no quality scores, so filtering was done differently. Profiled with immunoSEQ multiplex PCR; TCRdb holds only in-frame clones, not every one. V and J calls and clone size are given by that table; D and trimming were obtained from the DNA. The sample lists some 2,100,000 clones, more than 85% occurring once. This clone appeared once. The target antigen is unknown.

Sequenced input: naive CD8+ T cells from PBMCs. The chain has TRBV13 and TRBJ1-2, with 8 bases aligning to TRBD1. This clonotype originated in a man between 18 and 29 years old in good health. Some clones in this sample may be carry-over from other donors' samples. As DNA, the CDR3 is TGTGCCAGCAGCCCGACAGGGGAGGACTATGGCTACACCTTC. It translates to CASSPTGEDYGYTF. Together with reference TRBV13 and TRBJ1-2, the CDR3 gives the full variable domain: AAGVIQSPRHLIKEKRETATLKCYPIPRHDTVYWYQQGPGQDPQFLISFYEKMQSDKGSIPDRFSAQQFSDYHSELNMSSLELGDSALYFCASSPTGEDYGYTFGSGTRLTVV.